This section outlines one TCR beta chain sequence together with its context. The antigen is not known. The data stem from a study of STAT5B mutations in CD4+ large granular lymphocyte leukemia. Whole-study context: Among healthy donors, a particular HLA allele went with more CDR3 'QG' motifs. Study-wide findings and caveats: Without putative leukemic clones, patient CD4-sorted repertoires remained more clonal than healthy CD4+ repertoires.

CDR3 size: 13 residues. Trimming cost V 3 bases and J 0 bases, with 6 bases left between them. Germline-derived CDR1 and CDR2 are WSHSY and SAAADI. Assay: immunoSEQ multiplex PCR; the TCRdb copy retains only in-frame clones and omits some. The sample includes about 34,000 clones, 65% to 70% of them seen just once. Healthy controls were blood donor buffy coats. The receptor was derived from a human donor in good health. The rearrangement joins TRBV10-2 to TRBJ2-7, with D tentatively TRBD1 (5 bases). Sequenced sample: CD4+ T cells from blood buffy coats. DNA for the CDR3: TGCGCCAGCAGTGAACAGGACTCCTACGAGCAGTACTTC. Its translation: CASSEQDSYEQYF.